This T cell receptor beta chain was obtained from a study of beta chain features in type 1 diabetes. Study-wide findings and caveats: Shorter TCRB CDR3s, moderately but significantly so, were found in Type 1 diabetes patients in all four CD4+ subsets. Insertions were fewer and deletions more numerous at VDJ junctions in type 1 diabetes patients.

Expressed TCRB transcripts got sequenced, as all isolated RNA was reverse transcribed. The repertoire was sequenced with immunoSEQ multiplex PCR; TCRdb's copy has only in-frame clones and lacks some. The sample lists 600,000 to 750,000 clones; approximately 13% were seen once. A note on this clone: Its target is not known.

The CDR3 contains 16 residues. Trimming stripped 0 bases from V and 1 base from J, with 12 bases between. Germline assignment: CDR1 SGHKS and CDR2 YYEKEE (reference sequence). Averaging approximately 0.11 L, one heparinised blood draw was given by each donor. Sorting of CD4+ naive, central memory, regulatory and stem cell-like memory cells was performed via CD45RO/CCR7/CD25/CD127/CD95/CD27. The sequence came from a man aged 30-40 years with type 1 diabetes. The specimen sequenced was naive CD4+ T cells from blood. The V and J genes are TRBV5-5 and TRBJ2-3, with a weak D call TRBD1 (7 bases). The CDR3 DNA sequence: TGTGCCAGCAGCTTGGCCGGGGGACAGCGCACAGATACGCAGTATTTT. It codes for CASSLAGGQRTDTQYF. Full variable domain (rest looked up from reference TRBV5-5 and TRBJ2-3): DAGVTQSPTHLIKTRGQQVTLRCSPISGHKSVSWYQQVLGQGPQFIFQYYEKEERGRGNFPDRFSARQFPNYSSELNVNALLLGDSALYLCASSLAGGQRTDTQYFGPGTRLTVL.